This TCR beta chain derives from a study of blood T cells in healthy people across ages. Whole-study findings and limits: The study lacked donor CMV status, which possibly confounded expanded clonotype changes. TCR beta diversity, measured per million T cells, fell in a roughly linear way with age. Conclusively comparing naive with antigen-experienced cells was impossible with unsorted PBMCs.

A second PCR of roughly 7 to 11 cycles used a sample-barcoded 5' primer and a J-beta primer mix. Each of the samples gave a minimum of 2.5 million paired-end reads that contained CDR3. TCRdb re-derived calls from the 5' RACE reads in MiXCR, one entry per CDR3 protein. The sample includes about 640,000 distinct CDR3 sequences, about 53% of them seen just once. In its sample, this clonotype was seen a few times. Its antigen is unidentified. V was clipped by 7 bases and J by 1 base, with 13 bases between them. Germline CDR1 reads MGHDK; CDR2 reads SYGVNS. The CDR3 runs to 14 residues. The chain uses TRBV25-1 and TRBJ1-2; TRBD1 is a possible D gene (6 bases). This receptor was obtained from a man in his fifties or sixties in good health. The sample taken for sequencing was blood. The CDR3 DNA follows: TGTGCCAGCAACGGAGGGGGGGTTAACTATGGCTACACCTTC. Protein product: CASNGGGVNYGYTF.